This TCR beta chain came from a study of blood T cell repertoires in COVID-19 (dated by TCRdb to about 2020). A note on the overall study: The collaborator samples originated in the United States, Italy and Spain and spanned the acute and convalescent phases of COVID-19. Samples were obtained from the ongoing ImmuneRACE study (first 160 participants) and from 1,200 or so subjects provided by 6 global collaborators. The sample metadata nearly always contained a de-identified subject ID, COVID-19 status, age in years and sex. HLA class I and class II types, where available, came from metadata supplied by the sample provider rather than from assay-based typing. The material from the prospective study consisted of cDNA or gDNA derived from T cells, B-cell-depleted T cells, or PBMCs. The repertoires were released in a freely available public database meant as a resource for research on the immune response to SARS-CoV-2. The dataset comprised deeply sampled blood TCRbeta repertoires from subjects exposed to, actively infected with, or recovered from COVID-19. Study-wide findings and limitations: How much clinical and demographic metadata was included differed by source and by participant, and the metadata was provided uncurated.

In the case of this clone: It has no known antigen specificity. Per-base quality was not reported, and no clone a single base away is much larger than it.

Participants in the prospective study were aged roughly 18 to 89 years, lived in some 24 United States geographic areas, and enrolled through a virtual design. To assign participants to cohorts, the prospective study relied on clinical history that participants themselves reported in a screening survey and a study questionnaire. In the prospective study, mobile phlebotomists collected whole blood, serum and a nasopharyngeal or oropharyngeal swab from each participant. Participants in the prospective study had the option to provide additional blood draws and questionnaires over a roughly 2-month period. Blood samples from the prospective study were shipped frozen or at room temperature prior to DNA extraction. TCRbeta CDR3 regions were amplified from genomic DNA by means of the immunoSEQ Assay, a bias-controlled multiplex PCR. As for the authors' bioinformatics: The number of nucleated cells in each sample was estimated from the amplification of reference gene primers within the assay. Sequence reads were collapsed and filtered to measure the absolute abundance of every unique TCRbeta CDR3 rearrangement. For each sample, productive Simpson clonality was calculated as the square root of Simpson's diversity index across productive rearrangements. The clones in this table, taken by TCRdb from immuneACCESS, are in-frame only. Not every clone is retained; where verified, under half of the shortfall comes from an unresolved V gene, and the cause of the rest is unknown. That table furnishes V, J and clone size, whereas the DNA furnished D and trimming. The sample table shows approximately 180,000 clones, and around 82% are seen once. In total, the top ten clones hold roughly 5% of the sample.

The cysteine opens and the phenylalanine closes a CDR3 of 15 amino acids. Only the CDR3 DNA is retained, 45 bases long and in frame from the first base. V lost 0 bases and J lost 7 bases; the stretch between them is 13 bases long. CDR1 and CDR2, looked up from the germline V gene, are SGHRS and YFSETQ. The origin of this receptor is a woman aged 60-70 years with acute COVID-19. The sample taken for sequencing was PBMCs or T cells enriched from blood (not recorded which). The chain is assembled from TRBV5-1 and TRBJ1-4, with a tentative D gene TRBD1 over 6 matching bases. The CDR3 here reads CASSLAQGPGEKLFF. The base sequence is TGCGCCAGCAGCTTGGCCCAGGGGCCAGGTGAAAAACTGTTTTTT.